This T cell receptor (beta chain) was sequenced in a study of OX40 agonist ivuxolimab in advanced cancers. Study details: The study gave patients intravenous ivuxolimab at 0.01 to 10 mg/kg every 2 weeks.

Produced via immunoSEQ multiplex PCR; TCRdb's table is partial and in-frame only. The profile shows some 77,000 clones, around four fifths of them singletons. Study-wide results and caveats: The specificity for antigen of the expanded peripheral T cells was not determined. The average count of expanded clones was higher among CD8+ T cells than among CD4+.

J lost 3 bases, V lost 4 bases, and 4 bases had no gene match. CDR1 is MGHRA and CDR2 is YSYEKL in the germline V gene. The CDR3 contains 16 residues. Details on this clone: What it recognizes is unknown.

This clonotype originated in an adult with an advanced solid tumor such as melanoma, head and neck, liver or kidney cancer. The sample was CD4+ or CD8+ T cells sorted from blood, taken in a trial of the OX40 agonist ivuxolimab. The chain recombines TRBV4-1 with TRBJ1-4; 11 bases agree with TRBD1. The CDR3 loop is CASSRTGGLANEKLFF. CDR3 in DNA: TGCGCCAGCAGCCGGACAGGGGGCTTGGCTAATGAAAAACTGTTTTTT.